In its sample, the clone carrying this TCR beta chain was seen a few times. The antigen remains undetermined. cDNA libraries for TCR alpha and TCR beta, carrying sample barcodes and UMIs, came from 5'RACE with constant-segment primers. MiXCR, run by TCRdb on the 5' RACE reads, gives a single entry per CDR3 protein. The data show about 560,000 distinct CDR3 sequences, about 20% seen once. The V gene's germline CDR1 is SQVTM and CDR2 ANQGSEA. Trimming took 4 bases from V and 5 from J; bases not matched to a gene: 2. CDR3 length: 12 amino acids. This sample was taken from a study of T-cell memory formation after mild COVID-19. Study-wide points: CD4+ clones that contracted lay mainly in CM and EM; CD8+ ones lay in EMRA. Pre-infection memory held some responding clones, suggesting pre-existing cross-reactive T cells responded. CD4/CD8 balance characterized clones contracting day 15 to 85, and CD4+ skew characterized later expanders.

The sequence was collected from an adult woman who had mild COVID-19 (a few samples of this study predate the infection). Cell type and time point are not known. V gene TRBV29-1 combines with J gene TRBJ1-2, with 9 positions matching TRBD1. Material: PBMCs or a T cell subset sorted from them (not recorded which). Here the CDR3 reads CSVGTGDYGYTF. In DNA, the CDR3 is TGCAGCGTTGGGACAGGGGATTATGGCTACACCTTC.